Here is one TCR beta chain with its context. Its specificity is not known. The source of the sample is a study of blood T cells in healthy people across ages. Overall study results and limits: Whereas aged donors had fewer naive CD4+ cells, long-lived donors had more of them and higher diversity.

Trimming removed 2 bases at V and 8 bases at J, with 15 bases between. The CDR3 length is 14 residues. Germline CDR1 and CDR2: SEHNR and FQNEAQ (reference sequence). A sample-barcoded 5' primer and a J-beta primer mix were used in a second PCR of roughly 7 to 12 cycles. TCRdb passed the 5' RACE reads through MiXCR, listing each CDR3 protein once. The sample contains approximately 850,000 distinct CDR3 sequences, 58% of which appear only once. The rearrangement joins TRBV7-9 to TRBJ1-2; D uncertain. This receptor was obtained from a man aged 30 to 45 in good health. Sequencing was performed on blood. Here the CDR3 reads CASSLKIPIYGYTF. The CDR3 region has the DNA TGTGCCAGCAGCTTAAAGATTCCCATCTACGGCTACACCTTC.